These 18 T cell receptor beta chains share one sample of origin, sequenced in a study of cytomegalovirus exposure and HLA in healthy donors. PCR was performed using 60 Vbeta and 13 Jbeta primers. The method was immunoSEQ multiplex PCR; TCRdb's version includes in-frame clones alone and lacks a portion of them. The sample carries 150,000 to 200,000 clones, around four fifths recorded once. The sample taken for sequencing was PBMCs. The receptors derive from a woman aged 18-29 years in good health and CMV-seronegative.

J is TRBJ2-7 and V is TRBV5-6; D unresolved. The V end was cut by 2 bases, the J end by 3 bases, with 6 bases between. Per germline, CDR1 SGHDT and CDR2 YYEEEE. This CDR3 is 12 amino acids long. CDR3 coding DNA: TGTGCCAGCAGCTTTGGCGGCTACGAGCAGTACTTC. Translating it yields CASSFGGYEQYF.

The chain carries TRBV6-5 and TRBJ2-7; 7 bases agree with TRBD2. J gave up 1 base and V 4 bases, and 4 bases lay outside the gene matches. The length of the CDR3 is 14 residues. Germline V gene data show CDR1 as MNHEY and CDR2 as SVGAGI. The CDR3 spells CASSLTGGSYEQYF. The CDR3, as DNA: TGTGCCAGCAGTTTAACCGGGGGGTCCTACGAGCAGTACTTC.

The rearrangement uses TRBV10-1 and TRBJ2-5; D gene ambiguous. Germline-derived CDR1 and CDR2 are WNHNN and SYGVQD (reference sequence). The CDR3 totals 13 residues. Trimming shortened V by 4 bases and J by 1 base, and 7 bases separated the two germline ends. The CDR3 spells CASSVGPQETQYF. The CDR3, as DNA: TGCGCCAGCAGTGTTGGCCCCCAAGAGACCCAGTACTTC.

This clone was recorded only once. This chain uses TRBV7-2 with TRBJ1-5; D possibly corresponds to TRBD1 (6 bases). Germline V gene data show CDR1 as SGHTA and CDR2 as FQGNSA. This CDR3 is 15 amino acids long. With 1 base removed from V and 3 bases from J, the gap between germline ends came to 10 bases. For the CDR3, the DNA is TGTGCCAGCAGCTTAGATGGGACACACAATCAGCCCCAGCATTTT. Encoded protein: CASSLDGTHNQPQHF.

In DNA, the CDR3 is TGCGCCAGCAGCCCGGACAGGGACTTCTCTGGAAACACCATATATTTT. It is translated as CASSPDRDFSGNTIYF. The chain combines TRBV5-1 with TRBJ1-3; 8 bases are shared with TRBD1. CDR3 size: 16 residues. The J segment lost 0 bases and the V segment lost 4 bases, leaving 6 bases of the junction unmatched. Germline V gene data show CDR1 as SGHRS and CDR2 as YFSETQ. Filled out from reference TRBV5-1 and TRBJ1-3, the complete variable domain reads KAGVTQTPRYLIKTRGQQVTLSCSPISGHRSVSWYQQTPGQGLQFLFEYFSETQRNKGNFPGRFSGRQFSNSRSEMNVSTLELGDSALYLCASSPDRDFSGNTIYFGEGSWLTVV.

In this sample, this clone turned up a few times. This chain connects TRBV27 to TRBJ1-3; TRBD1 matches 8 bases. This CDR3 region has 18 residues. The germline V gene has CDR1 MNHEY and CDR2 SMNVEV (reference sequence). The trim removed 2 bases at V and 0 bases at J, leaving 9 bases unmatched. In DNA, the CDR3 is TGTGCCAGCAGTTTAGGGACAGGATCGTCCCTCTCTGGAAACACCATATATTTT. It is translated as CASSLGTGSSLSGNTIYF.

This sequence joins TRBV18 and TRBJ1-1; TRBD1 is a possible D gene (6 bases). V was pared by 4 bases and J by 0 bases, with 9 bases between. The germline CDR1 and CDR2 sequences are KGHSH and LQKENI. The CDR3 contains 14 residues. DNA for the CDR3: TGTGCCAGCTCACAGGGGGATTTGAACACTGAAGCTTTCTTT. Its protein product is CASSQGDLNTEAFF.

This chain connects TRBV2 to TRBJ2-4; 11 bases are shared with TRBD1. Germline V lookup: CDR1 SNHLY, CDR2 FYNNEI. The CDR3 is 14 residues long. Trimming cost V 3 bases and J 8 bases; bases outside gene matches: 3. The CDR3 region has the DNA TGTGCCAGCAGTGAGGGACAGGGGGGACACATTCAGTACTTC. The encoded protein is CASSEGQGGHIQYF.

V usage is TRBV11-3 and J usage is TRBJ1-5, with 8 bases lining up with TRBD1. The junction had 3 bases not matched to a gene; V was cut back by 1 base and J by 4 bases. This CDR3 comprises 15 residues. Per the germline V gene, CDR1 is SGHNT and CDR2 is YENEEA. For the CDR3, the DNA is TGTGCCAGCAGCTTAGGCGGACAGGGTAATCAGCCCCAGCATTTT. Encoded protein: CASSLGGQGNQPQHF.

This clone is medium-sized by share. The chain uses TRBV6-5 and TRBJ1-1; TRBD1 matches 7 bases. The CDR3 has 15 residues. V dropped 6 bases and J dropped 1; count of bases not matched to a gene: 8. Looked up from germline, CDR1 is MNHEY and CDR2 is SVGAGI. The CDR3 nucleotides read TGTGCCAGCAGAAACAGGGGTGGGGGGAACACTGAAGCTTTCTTT. The encoded protein is CASRNRGGGNTEAFF.

The chain combines TRBV2 with TRBJ1-4; D is unresolved. CDR1 and CDR2 from the germline V gene are SNHLY and FYNNEI. Trimming removed 2 bases at V and 5 bases at J, with 12 bases between. The CDR3 totals 15 residues. Written as DNA, the CDR3 is TGTGCCAGCAGTGAATCCGGGGTTCCCAATGAAAAACTGTTTTTT. Translated, it gives CASSESGVPNEKLFF.

V and J are TRBV30 and TRBJ2-2, with TRBD2 identical over 7 bases. Germline loops: CDR1 GTSNPN, CDR2 SVGIG (reference sequence). V was clipped by 0 bases and J by 4 bases; unmatched bases: 8. The CDR3 sequence is 16 residues long. The CDR3 nucleotides are TGTGCCTGGAGTGTAACCCTAGCGGTGTTCACCGGGGAGCTGTTTTTT. Its protein product is CAWSVTLAVFTGELFF.

The genes are TRBV5-1 and TRBJ2-1; D is ambiguous. The V and J ends lost 4 bases and 12 bases respectively, with 23 bases between them. The CDR3 loop spans 15 amino acids. CDR1 and CDR2 from the germline V gene are SGHRS and YFSETQ. CDR3 loop: CASSPRPEQNPWQFF. CDR3 DNA: TGCGCCAGCAGCCCACGACCAGAACAGAACCCTTGGCAGTTCTTC. The variable domain in full, with the rest retrieved from reference TRBV5-1 and TRBJ2-1, is KAGVTQTPRYLIKTRGQQVTLSCSPISGHRSVSWYQQTPGQGLQFLFEYFSETQRNKGNFPGRFSGRQFSNSRSEMNVSTLELGDSALYLCASSPRPEQNPWQFFGPGTRLTVL.

The J gene is TRBJ2-2, the V gene TRBV15, with 9 bases that match TRBD1. The CDR3 covers 16 residues. V dropped 3 bases and J dropped 5; count of bases not matched to a gene: 7. The germline gives CDR1 LNHNV, CDR2 YYDKDF (reference sequence). Here the CDR3 DNA reads TGTGCCACCAGCAGTCCTACAGGGGGCCGAACCGGGGAGCTGTTTTTT. The encoded protein is CATSSPTGGRTGELFF.

This clone has a handful of counts. The V and J genes are TRBV30 and TRBJ1-1, with D uncertain. V lost 1 base and J 0 bases, leaving 6 bases between the germline ends. In germline, CDR1 is GTSNPN, CDR2 SVGIG (reference sequence). This CDR3 is built from 13 residues. CDR3 coding DNA: TGTGCCTGGAGTGACAGCCTGAACACTGAAGCTTTCTTT. Amino acid sequence: CAWSDSLNTEAFF. Drawing the rest from reference TRBV30 and TRBJ1-1, the complete variable domain is SQTIHQWPATLVQPVGSPLSLECTVEGTSNPNLYWYRQAAGRGLQLLFYSVGIGQISSEVPQNLSASRPQDRQFILSSKKLLLSDSGFYLCAWSDSLNTEAFFGQGTRLTVV.

The V call is TRBV27, the J call TRBJ1-1, with 9 bases lining up with TRBD1. V gave up 2 bases and J gave up 11 bases; unmatched junction bases: 15. The CDR3 covers 16 residues. The V gene's germline CDR1 is MNHEY and CDR2 SMNVEV (reference sequence). CDR3 in amino acids: CASSLSGDRAISSAFF. As DNA, the CDR3 is TGTGCCAGCAGTTTAAGTGGGGACAGGGCGATCTCTTCGGCTTTCTTT.

This clone was observed a handful of times. The rearrangement uses TRBV5-4 and TRBJ2-1, with 9 nucleotides matching TRBD2. This CDR3 comprises 16 residues. With V trimmed by 0 bases and J by 7 bases, 8 bases remained unmatched. Germline V gives CDR1 SGHNT, CDR2 YYREEE (reference sequence). The CDR3 spells CASSLGGGGASNEQFF. CDR3 nucleotide sequence: TGTGCCAGCAGCTTGGGGGGCGGGGGGGCCTCGAATGAGCAGTTCTTC.

The CDR3 DNA follows: TGTGCCAGTAGTTCCGGGAATAACTATGGCTACACCTTC. This translates into CASSSGNNYGYTF. The chain combines TRBV19 with TRBJ1-2; D ambiguous. Germline V CDR1 and CDR2: LNHDA, SQIVND (reference sequence). This CDR3 is 13 amino acids long. With 5 bases removed from V and 1 base from J, the gap between germline ends came to 8 bases.